Described below is a single T cell receptor beta chain sequence and its context. What it binds is unknown. This sample is part of a study of cytomegalovirus exposure and HLA in healthy donors. Whole-study results and caveats: Presence/absence analyses assumed roughly uniform sequencing depth across donors, which may not hold. CMV antigen specificity was confirmed in vitro for three CMV-associated chains. Several of the most significant clusters appeared linked to common viral pathogens, based on a later analysis.

In the PCR, 60 Vbeta and 13 Jbeta primers were used. Sequenced by immunoSEQ multiplex PCR; TCRdb stores in-frame clones only, minus some. The listing records roughly 100,000 clones. Trimming removed 1 base from V and 1 base from J; junction bases left unmatched: 2. There are 17 residues in the CDR3. CDR1 and CDR2 (germline): ENHRY, SYGVKD. This receptor was identified in a woman in her twenties or thirties in good health and CMV-seronegative. The chain employs TRBV10-3 and TRBJ1-6; 9 bases are shared with TRBD1. The sample taken for sequencing was PBMCs. For the CDR3, the DNA is TGTGCCATCAGTGAGTTAGACAGGGGGTCCTATAATTCACCCCTCCACTTT. Amino acids: CAISELDRGSYNSPLHF.